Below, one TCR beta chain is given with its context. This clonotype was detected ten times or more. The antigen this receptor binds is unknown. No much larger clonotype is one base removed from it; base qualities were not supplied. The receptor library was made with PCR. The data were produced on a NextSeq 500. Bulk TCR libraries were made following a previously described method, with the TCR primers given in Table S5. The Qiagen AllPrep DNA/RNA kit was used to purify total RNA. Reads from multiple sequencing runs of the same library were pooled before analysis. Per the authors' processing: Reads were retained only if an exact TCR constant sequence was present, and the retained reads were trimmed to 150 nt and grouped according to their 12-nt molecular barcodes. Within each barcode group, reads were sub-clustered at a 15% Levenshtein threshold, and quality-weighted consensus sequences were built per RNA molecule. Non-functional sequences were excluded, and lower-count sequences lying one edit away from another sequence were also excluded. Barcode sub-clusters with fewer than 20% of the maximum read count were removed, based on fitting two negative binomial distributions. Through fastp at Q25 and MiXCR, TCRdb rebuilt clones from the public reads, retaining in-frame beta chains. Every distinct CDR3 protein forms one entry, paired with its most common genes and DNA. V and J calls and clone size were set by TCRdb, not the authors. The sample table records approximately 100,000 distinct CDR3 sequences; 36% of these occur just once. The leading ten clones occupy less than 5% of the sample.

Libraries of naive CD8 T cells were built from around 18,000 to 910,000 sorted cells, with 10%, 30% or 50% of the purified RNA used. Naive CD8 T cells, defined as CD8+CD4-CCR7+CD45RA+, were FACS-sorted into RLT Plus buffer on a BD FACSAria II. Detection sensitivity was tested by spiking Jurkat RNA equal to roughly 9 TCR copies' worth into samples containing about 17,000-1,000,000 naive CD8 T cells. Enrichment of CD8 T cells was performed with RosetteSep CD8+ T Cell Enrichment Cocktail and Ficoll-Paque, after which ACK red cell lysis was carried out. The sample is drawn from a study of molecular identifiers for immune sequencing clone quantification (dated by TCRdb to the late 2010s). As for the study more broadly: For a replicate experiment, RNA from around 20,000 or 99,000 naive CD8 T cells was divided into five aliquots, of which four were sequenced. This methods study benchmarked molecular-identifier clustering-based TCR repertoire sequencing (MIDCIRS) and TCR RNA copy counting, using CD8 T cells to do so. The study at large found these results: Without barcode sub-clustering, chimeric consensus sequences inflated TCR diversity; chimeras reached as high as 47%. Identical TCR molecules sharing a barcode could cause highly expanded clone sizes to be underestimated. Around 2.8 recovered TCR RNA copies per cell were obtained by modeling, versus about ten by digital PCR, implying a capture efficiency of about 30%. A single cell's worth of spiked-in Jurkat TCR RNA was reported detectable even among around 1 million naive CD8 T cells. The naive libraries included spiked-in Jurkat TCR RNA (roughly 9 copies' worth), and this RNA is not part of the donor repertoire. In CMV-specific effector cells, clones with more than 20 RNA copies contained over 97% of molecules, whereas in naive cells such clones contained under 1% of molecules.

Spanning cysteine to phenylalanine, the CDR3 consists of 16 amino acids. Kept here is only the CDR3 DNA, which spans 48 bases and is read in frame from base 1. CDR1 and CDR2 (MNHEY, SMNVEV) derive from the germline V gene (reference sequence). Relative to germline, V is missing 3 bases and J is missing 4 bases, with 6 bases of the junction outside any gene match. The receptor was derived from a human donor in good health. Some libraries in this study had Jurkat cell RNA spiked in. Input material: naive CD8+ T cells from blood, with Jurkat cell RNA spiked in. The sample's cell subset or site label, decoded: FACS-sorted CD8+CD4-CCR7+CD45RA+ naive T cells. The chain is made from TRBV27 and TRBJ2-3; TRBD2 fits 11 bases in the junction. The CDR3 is CASSLGLAGGADTQYF. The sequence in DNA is TGTGCCAGCAGTTTGGGCCTAGCGGGAGGAGCAGATACGCAGTATTTT.